The 5 T cell receptor beta chains below were found in one sample sequenced in a study of a mutant IDH1 vaccine in newly diagnosed glioma (dated by TCRdb to 2020 to 2022). The time point label here, explained by the study, means: week 11, during vaccination. Every vaccine dose consisted of 300 ug of a 20-mer mutant IDH1 peptide in Montanide, administered subcutaneously together with topical imiquimod. Library preparation was by the immunoSEQ multiplex PCR assay. TCRdb stores this immuneACCESS table with in-frame sequences only. Part of the clones is absent; in the studies checked, under half of the shortfall reflects unresolved V genes, and no reason is known for the rest. The sample records 20,000 to 25,000 clones, under 80% of which are singletons. More than 9.5% of the sample goes to the ten largest clones. What these receptors recognize is not known. This specimen was peripheral blood mononuclear cells (PBMCs), taken from a glioma patient whose treatment included an IDH1 peptide vaccine. Every receptor here comes from a man younger than 30 with glioma. Some clones in this sample may be carry-over from other donors' samples.

The V and J genes are TRBV6-5 and TRBJ2-2, with D possibly TRBD1 on 6 matching bases. The CDR3 sequence is 15 residues long. Per the germline V gene, CDR1 is MNHEY and CDR2 is SVGAGI. Trimming removed 6 bases at V and 0 bases at J, with 11 bases between. CDR3 region: CASRPDRANTGELFF. DNA of the CDR3: TGTGCCAGCAGGCCGGACAGAGCGAACACCGGGGAGCTGTTTTTT.

This chain links TRBV9 with TRBJ1-3; 9 positions agree with TRBD1. V lost 3 bases to trimming and J lost 0 bases; unmatched junction nucleotides: 1. The CDR3 length is 15 residues. Germline values: CDR1 SGDLS, CDR2 YYNGEE. CDR3: CASSGTGASGNTIYF. The CDR3 DNA reads as TGTGCCAGCAGCGGGACAGGGGCCTCTGGAAACACCATATATTTT.

On this clone: This CDR3 is also generated by other DNA sequences in the sample. The gene calls are TRBV7-2 and TRBJ1-1; possibly TRBD1 for D (6 bases). The CDR3 runs to 14 residues. V was trimmed by 5 bases and J by 4 bases, leaving 14 bases between them. CDR1 SGHTA and CDR2 FQGNSA come from the germline V gene. CDR3 bases: TGTGCCAGCAGCCGAGATAGGGGGGGCACTGAAGCTTTCTTT. As protein: CASSRDRGGTEAFF.

CDR3 coding DNA: TGTGCCAGCAGTTTAGTGGCCTACGAGCAGTACTTC. Protein: CASSLVAYEQYF. The chain joins TRBV28 to TRBJ2-7; D remains unclear. The CDR3 runs to 12 residues. Germline assignment: CDR1 MDHEN and CDR2 SYDVKM. V lost 2 bases and J lost 2, with 4 bases in between.

The V call is TRBV7-2, the J call TRBJ2-3; TRBD1 aligns across 9 bases. CDR3 length equals 15 residues. V shed 5 bases and J 4 bases; nucleotides not matched to a gene: 7. The germline CDR1 and CDR2 sequences are SGHTA and FQGNSA. The DNA for the CDR3 is TGTGCCAGCAGCCCGACAGGGGGGATCCCAGATACGCAGTATTTT. Translation: CASSPTGGIPDTQYF.